One and the same sample provided the 30 T cell receptor beta chains below, sequenced in a study of cytomegalovirus exposure and HLA in healthy donors. PCR amplification relied on 60 Vbeta primers (plus 13 Jbeta primers). The method was immunoSEQ multiplex PCR; TCRdb's version includes in-frame clones alone and lacks a portion of them. The sample comprises some 140,000 clones, roughly three quarters of which are singletons, and about 1.5% rests with the top ten. Specimen: PBMCs. These receptors were obtained from a woman aged 40 to 50 in good health and CMV-seronegative.

This clone occurred once. This chain joins TRBV28 and TRBJ2-7; 10 positions match TRBD1. Germline lookup yields CDR1 MDHEN and CDR2 SYDVKM. Losses at the gene ends were 3 bases for V and 3 bases for J; bases not matched to a gene: 5. This CDR3 contains 15 residues. The CDR3 reads CASSLTGGRHYEQYF. The CDR3 coding sequence is TGTGCCAGCAGTTTGACAGGGGGCCGTCACTACGAGCAGTACTTC.

The chain couples TRBV19 to TRBJ1-1; maybe TRBD1 (6 bases). Trimming left V 5 bases short and J 3 bases short, with 25 bases between. CDR1 is LNHDA and CDR2 is SQIVND in the germline V gene (reference sequence). This CDR3 has 18 residues. As DNA, the CDR3 is TGTGCCAGTAGTTTTGGATGGCAGGGGAAACTTGTGGACACTGAAGCTTTCTTT. Protein sequence: CASSFGWQGKLVDTEAFF.

This rearrangement joins TRBV18 to TRBJ1-2; TRBD1 agrees at 7 bases. Trimming took 3 bases from V and 2 from J; bases not matched to a gene: 6. Germline V gene lookup returns CDR1 KGHSH and CDR2 LQKENI. CDR3 size: 15 residues. CDR3 DNA sequence: TGTGCCAGCTCACCGGCCTACAGGGGCAACTATGGCTACACCTTC. This translates into CASSPAYRGNYGYTF.

V is TRBV19 and J is TRBJ1-2, with 8 bases fitting TRBD1. The J segment lost 0 bases and the V segment lost 1 base, leaving 10 bases of the junction unmatched. This CDR3 has 18 amino acids. The germline V gene encodes CDR1 LNHDA and CDR2 SQIVND (reference sequence). The CDR3 loop is CASSIGGQGIGTNYGYTF. Written as DNA, the CDR3 is TGTGCCAGTAGTATAGGCGGACAGGGTATCGGCACTAACTATGGCTACACCTTC.

This chain uses TRBV10-3 with TRBJ1-2; the D gene is possibly TRBD1 (5 bases). The CDR3 consists of 13 residues. The germline V gene has CDR1 ENHRY and CDR2 SYGVKD. The ends were cut back, 6 bases at V and 4 bases at J, with 12 bases in the middle. For the CDR3, the DNA is TGTGCCATCAGAATAGACAGAGGCTATGGCTACACCTTC. This encodes CAIRIDRGYGYTF.

This clone was seen only a few times. V and J are TRBV30 and TRBJ1-2; D unclear. The CDR3 runs to 12 residues. Between the trimmed V and J ends, which lost 2 bases and 4 bases, there was a span of 8 bases. Germline values: CDR1 GTSNPN, CDR2 SVGIG (reference sequence). The CDR3 loop is CAWSTRIYGYTF. As DNA, the CDR3 is TGTGCCTGGAGTACCAGGATCTATGGCTACACCTTC.

The CDR3 sequence is CASSWGQIYGYTF. The DNA of the CDR3 is TGTGCCAGCAGTTGGGGACAGATCTATGGCTACACCTTC. This chain joins TRBV6-1 and TRBJ1-2; the match to TRBD1 covers 7 bases. This CDR3 region has 13 residues. CDR1 MNHNS and CDR2 SASEGT come from the germline V gene. V trimming: 5 bases; J trimming: 4 bases; junction bases outside the gene matches: 4.

This sequence joins TRBV7-8 and TRBJ2-3; TRBD1 might be the D (5 bases). The V gene lost 1 base and the J gene lost 0 bases, with 8 bases spanning the gap. This CDR3 has 15 amino acids. The germline V gene encodes CDR1 SGHVS and CDR2 FQNEAQ. CDR3 bases: TGTGCCAGCAGCTTAGGACAGACTAGCACAGATACGCAGTATTTT. This gives the protein CASSLGQTSTDTQYF.

This clone was seen more than once but under ten times. The chain is built from TRBV2 and TRBJ1-1, with D possibly being TRBD1 (6 bases). Germline CDR1 is SNHLY and CDR2 is FYNNEI. The CDR3 is 13 amino acids. V lost 6 bases and J 1 base, leaving 9 bases between the germline ends. The CDR3 bases are TGTGCCAGCAGCCTGGACAGGAACACTGAAGCTTTCTTT. This codes for CASSLDRNTEAFF.

The J gene is TRBJ2-3, the V gene TRBV7-3, with 10 bases that match TRBD2. Per germline, CDR1 SGHTA and CDR2 FQGTGA. Unmatched junction bases numbered 7, after V lost 11 bases and J lost 5 bases. The CDR3 extends over 13 amino acids. The CDR3 nucleotides are TGTGCCTCCAGGGCTAGCGGGGGAGATACGCAGTATTTT. This encodes CASRASGGDTQYF. Full variable domain (rest looked up from reference TRBV7-3 and TRBJ2-3): GAGVSQTPSNKVTEKGKYVELRCDPISGHTALYWYRQSLGQGPEFLIYFQGTGAADDSGLPNDRFFAVRPEGSVSTLKIQRTERGDSAVYLCASRASGGDTQYFGPGTRLTVL.

The chain uses TRBV4-1 and TRBJ2-1; a weak D match, TRBD1 (6 bases). The CDR3 spans 16 residues. Germline values: CDR1 MGHRA, CDR2 YSYEKL. Trimming removed 2 bases at V and 4 bases at J, with 15 bases between. This CDR3 reads CASSQPGHPGYNEQFF. CDR3 DNA sequence: TGCGCCAGCAGCCAACCGGGACATCCCGGATACAATGAGCAGTTCTTC.

The rearrangement joins TRBV18 to TRBJ1-4; D ambiguous. Germline assignment: CDR1 KGHSH and CDR2 LQKENI. This CDR3 comprises 15 residues. The V end was cut by 2 bases, the J end by 0 bases, with 7 bases between. In nucleotides, the CDR3 is TGTGCCAGCTCACCAGTGCAGGCAACTAATGAAAAACTGTTTTTT. Its protein is CASSPVQATNEKLFF.

The chain combines TRBV7-2 with TRBJ2-7, with a weak D call TRBD2 (6 bases). CDR1 and CDR2 (germline): SGHTA, FQGNSA. Trimming left V 1 base short and J 0 bases short, with 10 bases between. The CDR3 consists of 15 residues. The CDR3 here is CASSLEGTGSYEQYF. Written as DNA, the CDR3 is TGTGCCAGCAGCTTAGAAGGGACTGGCTCCTACGAGCAGTACTTC.

The rearrangement links TRBV5-4 to TRBJ2-5, with D unclear. V gave up 4 bases and J gave up 3 bases, with 13 bases separating them. CDR1 is SGHNT, CDR2 YYREEE, per germline (reference sequence). The CDR3 covers 14 residues. Here the CDR3 reads CASSPEYSKETQYF. CDR3 coding DNA: TGTGCCAGCAGCCCTGAATACAGCAAAGAGACCCAGTACTTC.

This clone was counted a few times. The chain uses TRBV5-1 and TRBJ1-3, with 8 positions matching TRBD1. J was trimmed by 1 base and V by 4 bases; bases with no gene match: 10. The germline CDR1 and CDR2 sequences are SGHRS and YFSETQ. This CDR3 has 17 amino acids. In DNA, the CDR3 is TGCGCCAGCAGCCCAGTAGTGCAGGGGGCTTCTGGAAACACCATATATTTT. Protein product: CASSPVVQGASGNTIYF.

The rearrangement joins TRBV29-1 to TRBJ2-2, with 7 nucleotides matching TRBD1. V was pared by 2 bases and J by 7 bases, with 7 bases of the junction left unmatched. The CDR3 has 14 amino acids. CDR1 and CDR2 from the germline V gene are SQVTM and ANQGSEA. CDR3 in amino acids: CSVERDSYGGELFF. The CDR3, as DNA: TGCAGCGTTGAACGGGACAGTTACGGCGGGGAGCTGTTTTTT.

The V gene is TRBV6-5, the J gene TRBJ2-1, with 7 bases that match TRBD1. The CDR3 is made up of 14 amino acids. The germline V gene has CDR1 MNHEY and CDR2 SVGAGI. V lost 5 bases and J lost 0; bases outside the gene matches: 1. This CDR3 reads CASSRGLSYNEQFF. The DNA for the CDR3 is TGTGCCAGCAGTAGGGGGCTCTCCTACAATGAGCAGTTCTTC.

In its sample, this clone was seen once. The chain carries TRBV5-8 and TRBJ1-5; D is undetermined. Trimming shortened V by 4 bases and J by 6 bases, and 17 bases separated the two germline ends. Per germline, CDR1 SGHTS and CDR2 YDEGEE. The CDR3 length is 15 residues. CDR3 loop: CASSSLGATFQPQHF. The CDR3 DNA is TGTGCCAGCAGCAGCCTCGGCGCGACTTTTCAGCCCCAGCATTTT.

The chain links TRBV13 to TRBJ2-1, with a tentative D call TRBD2 (6 bases). Trimming shortened V by 2 bases and J by 3 bases, and 14 bases separated the two germline ends. Per the germline V gene, CDR1 is PRHDT and CDR2 is FYEKMQ (reference sequence). This CDR3 is built from 16 residues. The CDR3 loop reads CASSLNGGNIYNEQFF. The CDR3 DNA sequence: TGTGCCAGCAGCTTAAATGGGGGGAACATCTACAATGAGCAGTTCTTC.

The sample holds a few counts of this clone. V usage is TRBV6-1 and J usage is TRBJ2-7, with TRBD2 matching 9 bases. The CDR3 runs 14 residues. Trimming at V came to 4 bases and at J to 7 bases, leaving 8 bases not matched to a gene. Germline CDR1 reads MNHNS; CDR2 reads SASEGT. CDR3 sequence reads: CASSVVIAGVEQYF. The CDR3 coding sequence is TGTGCCAGCAGTGTGGTAATAGCGGGGGTGGAGCAGTACTTC.

This clone was seen more than once but under ten times. The genes are TRBV28 and TRBJ1-1; perhaps TRBD1 as D (5 bases). The V end lost 2 bases, the J end lost 12 bases, and 13 bases lay between the germline ends. Germline V gene lookup returns CDR1 MDHEN and CDR2 SYDVKM. There are 12 residues in the CDR3. The CDR3 DNA sequence: TGTGCCAGCAGTTTACGGTGGGACTTAACTTTCTTT. Translation: CASSLRWDLTFF.

This chain links TRBV7-2 with TRBJ1-2, with TRBD1 as a possible D gene (5 bases). The germline V gene has CDR1 SGHTA and CDR2 FQGNSA. Trimming removed 2 bases at V and 4 bases at J, with 14 bases between. The CDR3 spans 15 residues. DNA of the CDR3: TGTGCCAGCAGCTTACACAAGACAGAGCTCTATGGCTACACCTTC. Encoded protein: CASSLHKTELYGYTF.

In its sample, this clone was seen once. V gene TRBV6-5 combines with J gene TRBJ2-7, with a possible D match to TRBD2 (6 bases). The CDR3 has 13 residues. Germline CDR1 reads MNHEY; CDR2 reads SVGAGI. Trimming cost V 4 bases and J 3 bases, with 10 bases left between them. The CDR3 nucleotides read TGTGCCAGCAGTTGGGAGGACGGCTACGAGCAGTACTTC. As protein: CASSWEDGYEQYF.

In its sample, this clone was seen once. The chain links TRBV27 to TRBJ1-1, with 8 bases lining up with TRBD1. This CDR3 has 16 residues. V dropped 4 bases and J dropped 2; count of bases not matched to a gene: 9. From germline, CDR1 is MNHEY and CDR2 SMNVEV (reference sequence). CDR3 in DNA: TGTGCCAGCAGTTCGGAAATCAGGGGGCTAAACACTGAAGCTTTCTTT. It yields the protein CASSSEIRGLNTEAFF.

The V gene is TRBV2, the J gene TRBJ1-6, with D perhaps TRBD1 (6 bases). The V and J ends lost 4 bases and 6 bases respectively, with 13 bases between them. Germline CDR1 and CDR2: SNHLY and FYNNEI. The CDR3 length is 15 residues. CDR3 sequence reads: CASSGGGRLNSPLHF. The CDR3 DNA follows: TGTGCCAGCAGTGGAGGGGGACGTCTTAATTCACCCCTCCACTTT.

The chain couples TRBV7-9 to TRBJ1-3, with D possibly TRBD1 on 5 matching bases. Deletions cut 5 bases from V and 3 bases from J, with 17 bases between. The CDR3 length is 16 residues. CDR1 is SEHNR, CDR2 FQNEAQ, per germline (reference sequence). CDR3 in DNA: TGTGCCAGCAGCCTAGATGACAGCCTAGGTGGAAACACCATATATTTT. Translated, it gives CASSLDDSLGGNTIYF.

The chain couples TRBV25-1 to TRBJ2-1, with TRBD1 identical over 7 bases. CDR1 is MGHDK and CDR2 is SYGVNS in the germline V gene. V was clipped by 9 bases and J by 4 bases; unmatched bases: 12. The CDR3 extends over 15 amino acids. In DNA form, the CDR3 reads TGTGCCAGTCTGACAGGGTCCGAGATTTACAATGAGCAGTTCTTC. Translating gives CASLTGSEIYNEQFF.

CDR3 sequence (DNA): TGTGCCAGCACTCCCTCGTTTACTGAAGCTTTCTTT. It encodes CASTPSFTEAFF. The chain links TRBV2 to TRBJ1-1; no clear D. Germline values: CDR1 SNHLY, CDR2 FYNNEI. With 7 bases removed from V and 5 bases from J, the gap between germline ends came to 11 bases. There are 12 residues in the CDR3.

CDR3 DNA: TGTGCCAGCAGCCCCCCGACAGGGCCCCGAGGCTATGGCTACACCTTC. It specifies CASSPPTGPRGYGYTF. The chain carries TRBV7-8 and TRBJ1-2, with 7 nucleotides matching TRBD1. The CDR3 runs to 16 residues. J gave up 4 bases and V 5 bases, and 13 bases lay outside the gene matches. Per germline, CDR1 SGHVS and CDR2 FQNEAQ.

Of note for this clone: Different DNA sequences within this sample yield the same CDR3. The chain combines TRBV5-1 with TRBJ1-1; D not resolved. Trimming removed 2 bases from V and 3 bases from J, with 8 bases in between. The CDR3 contains 13 residues. CDR1 SGHRS and CDR2 YFSETQ come from the germline V gene. As DNA, the CDR3 is TGCGCCAGCAGCTTACAAGGAGACACTGAAGCTTTCTTT. Translation gives CASSLQGDTEAFF.